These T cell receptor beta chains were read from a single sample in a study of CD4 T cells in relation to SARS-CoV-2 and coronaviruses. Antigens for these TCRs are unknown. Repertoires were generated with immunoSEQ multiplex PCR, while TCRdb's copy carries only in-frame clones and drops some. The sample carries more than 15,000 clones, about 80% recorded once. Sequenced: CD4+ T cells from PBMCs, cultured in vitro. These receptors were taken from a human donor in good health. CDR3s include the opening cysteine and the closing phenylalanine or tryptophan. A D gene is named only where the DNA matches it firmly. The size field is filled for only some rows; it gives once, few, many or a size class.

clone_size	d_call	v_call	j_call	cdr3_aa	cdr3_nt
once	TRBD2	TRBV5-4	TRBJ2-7	CASSLRLAGASEQYF	TGTGCCAGCAGCTTAAGATTAGCGGGAGCGAGCGAGCAGTACTTC
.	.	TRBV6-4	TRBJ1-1	CASSDTPGGVNTEAFF	TGTGCCAGCAGTGACACGCCGGGGGGGGTGAACACTGAAGCTTTCTTT
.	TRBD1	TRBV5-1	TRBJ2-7	CASSLAGQGSGQYF	TGCGCCAGCAGCTTGGCAGGACAGGGGTCGGGGCAGTACTTC
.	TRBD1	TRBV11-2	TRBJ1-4	CASSLVQGKGEKLFF	TGTGCCAGCAGCTTAGTACAGGGGAAAGGTGAAAAACTGTTTTTT
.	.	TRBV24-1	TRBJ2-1	CATGTEGPYNEQFF	TGTGCCACCGGTACAGAGGGACCCTACAATGAGCAGTTCTTC
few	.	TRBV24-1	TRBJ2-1	CATSGATGYNEQFF	TGTGCCACCAGTGGTGCTACAGGGTACAATGAGCAGTTCTTC
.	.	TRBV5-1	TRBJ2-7	CASSLRGEQYF	TGCGCCAGCAGCCTCCGGGGCGAGCAGTACTTC
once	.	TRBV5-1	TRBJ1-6	CASSLLGANNSPLHF	TGCGCCAGCAGCTTGTTGGGGGCCAATAATTCACCCCTCCACTTT
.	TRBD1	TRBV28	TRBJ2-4	CASSSPGQLNIQYF	TGTGCCAGCAGTTCCCCGGGACAGTTAAACATTCAGTACTTC
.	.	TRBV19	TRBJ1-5	CASSIVPSRNQPQHF	TGTGCCAGTAGTATAGTACCGTCGCGAAATCAGCCCCAGCATTTT
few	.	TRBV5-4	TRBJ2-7	CASSYRLDSAGEQYF	TGTGCCAGCAGCTACCGACTAGACAGCGCCGGGGAGCAGTACTTC
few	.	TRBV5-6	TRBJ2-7	CASSRPGFYEQYF	TGTGCCAGCAGCCGTCCAGGGTTCTACGAGCAGTACTTC
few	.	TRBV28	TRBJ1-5	CASSPILQGSHQPQHF	TGTGCCAGCAGTCCTATACTTCAAGGGAGCCATCAGCCCCAGCATTTT
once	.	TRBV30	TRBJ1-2	CAWSVSRASGGYTF	TGTGCCTGGAGTGTATCCAGGGCCTCTGGCGGCTACACCTTC
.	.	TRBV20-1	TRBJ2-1	CSASDRQRLYNEQFF	TGCAGTGCTAGTGACCGGCAGAGACTCTACAATGAGCAGTTCTTC
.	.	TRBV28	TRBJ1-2	CASSPYLGGYTF	TGTGCCAGCAGTCCCTACCTGGGCGGCTACACCTTC
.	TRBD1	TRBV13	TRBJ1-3	CASSLAGTGVNGNTIYF	TGTGCCAGCAGCTTAGCCGGGACAGGGGTAAATGGAAACACCATATATTTT
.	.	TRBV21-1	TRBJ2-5	CASRRFGTSGRRQETQYF	TGTGCCAGCAGGAGGTTCGGGACTAGCGGGAGGCGTCAAGAGACCCAGTACTTC
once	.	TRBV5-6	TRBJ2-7	CASSSDIRRADF	TGTGCCAGCAGCTCCGACATTCGTCGAGCGGACTTC
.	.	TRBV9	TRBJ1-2	CASSVDVGRDLYGYTF	TGTGCCAGCAGCGTAGACGTCGGCAGGGACTTGTATGGCTACACCTTC
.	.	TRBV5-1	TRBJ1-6	CASSLDGSSGGRNSPLHF	TGCGCCAGCAGCTTGGACGGGTCTTCGGGGGGGAGGAATTCACCCCTCCACTTT
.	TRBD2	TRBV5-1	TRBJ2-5	CASSLGILAGDSPETQYF	TGCGCCAGCAGCTTGGGGATATTAGCGGGAGATTCCCCAGAGACCCAGTACTTC
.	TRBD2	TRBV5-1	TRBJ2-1	CASSRGGSTDEQFF	TGCGCCAGCAGCCGAGGCGGGAGTACCGATGAGCAGTTCTTC
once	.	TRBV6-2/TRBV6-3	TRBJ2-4	CASSRGGAKNIQYF	TGTGCCAGCAGCCGAGGGGGAGCCAAAAACATTCAGTACTTC
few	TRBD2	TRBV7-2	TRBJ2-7	CASAGLAGLEQYF	TGTGCCAGCGCCGGACTAGCGGGATTAGAGCAGTACTTC
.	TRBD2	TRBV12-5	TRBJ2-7	CATTGMGLADLYEQYF	TGTGCTACTACTGGGATGGGACTAGCGGATTTATACGAGCAGTACTTC
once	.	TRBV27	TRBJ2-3	CASILDIHADTQYF	TGTGCCAGCATCCTCGACATTCACGCAGATACGCAGTATTTT
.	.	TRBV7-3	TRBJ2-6	CASRLDSSSGANVLTF	TGTGCCAGCAGGTTGGACAGCAGCTCTGGGGCCAACGTCCTGACTTTC
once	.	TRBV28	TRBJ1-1	CASCSPLRQDTEAFF	TGTGCCAGCTGCAGCCCCCTCCGACAGGACACTGAAGCTTTCTTT
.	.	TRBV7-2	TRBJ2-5	CASSFPGVGETQYF	TGTGCCAGCAGCTTTCCCGGAGTCGGAGAGACCCAGTACTTC
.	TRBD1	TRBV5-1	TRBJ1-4	CASSLGQGATNEKLFF	TGCGCCAGCAGCCTAGGACAGGGGGCTACTAATGAAAAACTGTTTTTT
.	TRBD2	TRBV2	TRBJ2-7	CASSGTSGRREQYF	TGTGCCAGCTCCGGGACTAGCGGGAGGCGCGAGCAGTACTTC
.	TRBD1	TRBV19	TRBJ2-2	CASSIQGANTGELFF	TGTGCCAGTAGTATACAGGGGGCGAACACCGGGGAGCTGTTTTTT
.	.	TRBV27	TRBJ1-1	CASGTVNTEAFF	TGTGCCAGCGGGACGGTGAACACTGAAGCTTTCTTT
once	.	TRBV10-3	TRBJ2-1	CAISGWGNEQFF	TGTGCCATCAGTGGCTGGGGCAATGAGCAGTTCTTC
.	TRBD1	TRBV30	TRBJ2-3	CAWSNRGDSTDTQYF	TGTGCCTGGAGTAACAGGGGCGACAGCACAGATACGCAGTATTTT
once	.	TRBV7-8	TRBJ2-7	CASSPHRGPIRGASYEQYF	TGTGCCAGCAGCCCGCACCGAGGACCCATCAGGGGAGCGTCCTACGAGCAGTACTTC
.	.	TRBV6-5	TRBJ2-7	CASAHAYEQYF	TGTGCCAGCGCCCATGCCTACGAGCAGTACTTC
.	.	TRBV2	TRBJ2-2	CASAYTGELFF	TGTGCCAGCGCCTACACCGGGGAGCTGTTTTTT
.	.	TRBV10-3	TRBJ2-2	CAISDRGNTGELFF	TGTGCCATCAGTGACAGGGGGAACACCGGGGAGCTGTTTTTT
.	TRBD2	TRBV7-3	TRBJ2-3	CASSLLAGGPGDTQYF	TGTGCCAGCAGCTTACTAGCGGGAGGGCCAGGTGATACGCAGTATTTT
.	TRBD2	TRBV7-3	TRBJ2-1	CASSSPSGRGTNEQFF	TGTGCCAGCAGCTCCCCCAGCGGGAGAGGGACCAATGAGCAGTTCTTC
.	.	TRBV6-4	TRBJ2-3	CASSDRNSADTQYF	TGTGCCAGCAGTGATAGGAACTCCGCAGATACGCAGTATTTT
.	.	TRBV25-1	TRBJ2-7	CASNSDSDPYEQYF	TGTGCCAGCAATTCGGACAGCGACCCATACGAGCAGTACTTC
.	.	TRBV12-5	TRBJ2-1	CASGLLQTAEQFF	TGTGCTAGTGGTTTGTTACAGACAGCTGAGCAGTTCTTC
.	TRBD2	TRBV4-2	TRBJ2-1	CASSQTSGSDYNEQFF	TGTGCCAGCAGCCAGACCAGCGGGAGCGACTACAATGAGCAGTTCTTC
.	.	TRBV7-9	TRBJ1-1	CASSPRAGMDTEAFF	TGTGCCAGCAGCCCCCGTGCAGGGATGGACACTGAAGCTTTCTTT
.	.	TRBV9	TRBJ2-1	CASSPSGEEQFF	TGTGCCAGCAGCCCGAGCGGAGAGGAGCAGTTCTTC
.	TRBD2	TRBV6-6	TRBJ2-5	CASSYEGTSGRETQYF	TGTGCCAGCAGTTACGAGGGGACTAGCGGACGCGAGACCCAGTACTTC
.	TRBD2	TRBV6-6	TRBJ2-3	CAGKREDSTDTQYF	TGTGCCGGTAAGCGGGAGGACTCCACAGATACGCAGTATTTT
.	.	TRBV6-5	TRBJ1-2	CASTQLQGLPEGYTF	TGTGCCAGCACCCAACTGCAGGGGCTGCCGGAAGGCTACACCTTC